This TCR beta chain was captured by sequencing in a study of regulatory T cells in long-lasting Graves disease. The overall study: The study counted Graves' disease as persistent given over 5 years of antithyroid drugs and positive TSH receptor antibodies. Study-level findings and limits: Among the persistent patients, some 2,900 public clonotypes were shared, more than the approximately 960 shared among new patients. What was studied was peripheral blood only, and not thyroid tissue.

Time point: persistent/refractory GD, antithyroid drugs over 5 years with positive TRAb. RNA extracted from PBMCs served as the sequencing template. This CDR3 region has 15 residues. Trimming stripped 2 bases from V and 5 bases from J, with 15 bases between. Arm-PCR with iRepertoire HTBI primers amplified the CDR3 regions for these TCR beta libraries. TCRdb used MiXCR to reprocess the multiplex PCR reads, holding one entry per CDR3 protein. The sample gives under 450,000 distinct CDR3 sequences, around 22% of which show up once; about 26% is in the top ten. This clonotype was seen at least ten times. Its antigen is still unknown.

Here the sequenced sample was peripheral blood mononuclear cells (PBMCs), taken when the disease was refractory, from a patient treated with antithyroid drugs. This sequence was found in a female donor with Graves disease. The chain links TRBV12-3 or TRBV12-4 to TRBJ2-5; a weak D match, TRBD2 (6 bases). This chain's CDR3 is CASSLWSAGTETQYF. CDR3 DNA sequence: TGTGCCAGCAGTTTATGGTCTGCGGGGACGGAGACCCAGTACTTC.